The rows below give T cell receptor beta chains drawn from one sample of a study of T cells after yellow fever vaccination. TCRdb reanalysed the 5' RACE reads using MiXCR and keeps one entry per CDR3 protein. The sample lists some 240,000 distinct CDR3 sequences, around 4.9% occurring once. The sample here was CD4+ T cells sorted from PBMCs, taken on the day of the yellow fever booster vaccination. All receptors come from a man in his late teens or twenties who received the YFV17D yellow fever vaccine. Each CDR3 is given with its conserved first and last residue. Each record gives: V gene, clone size, CDR3 protein. The size field is filled for only some rows; it gives once, few, many or a size class.

v_gene: TRBV7-9
abundance: few
CDR3aa: CASSLTREKLFF

v_gene: TRBV4-2
abundance: -
CDR3aa: CASSQVGLAGGHLVAYNEQFF

v_gene: TRBV6-5
abundance: -
CDR3aa: CVGSSYNSPLHF

v_gene: TRBV7-8
abundance: many
CDR3aa: CASSPGTNSGYTF

v_gene: TRBV20-1
abundance: few
CDR3aa: CSARTPADTQYF

v_gene: TRBV7-7
abundance: many
CDR3aa: CASRAYLGTDTEAFF

v_gene: TRBV7-2
abundance: -
CDR3aa: CASSSRRSGETQYF

v_gene: TRBV6-6
abundance: many
CDR3aa: CASSYRGNLVRQPQHF

v_gene: TRBV6-5
abundance: few
CDR3aa: CASSYSGQGFYGYTF

v_gene: TRBV20-1
abundance: few
CDR3aa: CSARLAGTNEQFF

v_gene: TRBV4-3
abundance: -
CDR3aa: CASSQDSWTSGGRDEQFF

v_gene: TRBV5-1
abundance: -
CDR3aa: CASSENTGGGETQYF

v_gene: TRBV11-2
abundance: many
CDR3aa: CASSTRGRGDPGNTIYF

v_gene: TRBV4-3
abundance: few
CDR3aa: CASSQDKGTDTQYF

v_gene: TRBV20-1
abundance: few
CDR3aa: CSASATGILSYTF

v_gene: TRBV4-3
abundance: many
CDR3aa: CASSQDHPGRSDYGYTF

v_gene: TRBV19
abundance: -
CDR3aa: CASSRGAAADPPPYNEQFF

v_gene: TRBV5-6
abundance: few
CDR3aa: CASSTRSYGYTF

v_gene: TRBV2
abundance: -
CDR3aa: CASWDPGLNTEAFF

v_gene: TRBV9
abundance: few
CDR3aa: CASSATGVGTEAFF

v_gene: TRBV24-1
abundance: -
CDR3aa: CATSDLDRSRNEQFF

v_gene: TRBV5-1
abundance: -
CDR3aa: CASSDPGGTTDTQYF

v_gene: TRBV10-1
abundance: -
CDR3aa: CASSEAGGPHSGTGELFF

v_gene: TRBV6-2/TRBV6-3
abundance: few
CDR3aa: CASTTGRDRPIGNQPQHF

v_gene: TRBV30
abundance: few
CDR3aa: CAWRLGQRGRDTQYF

v_gene: TRBV12-3/TRBV12-4
abundance: few
CDR3aa: CASSLAGTGSNNEQFF

v_gene: TRBV10-3
abundance: -
CDR3aa: CAIRGGTGPSGYTF

v_gene: TRBV12-3/TRBV12-4
abundance: few
CDR3aa: CASSNRQGGHYGYTF

v_gene: TRBV6-6
abundance: few
CDR3aa: CASRDTSGGASGANVLTF

v_gene: TRBV7-2
abundance: once
CDR3aa: CASSVVAGGGNEQFF

v_gene: TRBV24-1
abundance: few
CDR3aa: CATSETRGGTGGYTF

v_gene: TRBV5-1
abundance: many
CDR3aa: CASSLEETQYF

v_gene: TRBV6-6
abundance: -
CDR3aa: CASSYRPKATNEKLFF

v_gene: TRBV4-3
abundance: -
CDR3aa: CASSQGGPLSDTQYF

v_gene: TRBV6-6
abundance: few
CDR3aa: CASSYRGPAKLFF

v_gene: TRBV6-2/TRBV6-3
abundance: few
CDR3aa: CASSGWRPVDSSGNTIYF

v_gene: TRBV7-2
abundance: many
CDR3aa: CASSEAGPPKQYF